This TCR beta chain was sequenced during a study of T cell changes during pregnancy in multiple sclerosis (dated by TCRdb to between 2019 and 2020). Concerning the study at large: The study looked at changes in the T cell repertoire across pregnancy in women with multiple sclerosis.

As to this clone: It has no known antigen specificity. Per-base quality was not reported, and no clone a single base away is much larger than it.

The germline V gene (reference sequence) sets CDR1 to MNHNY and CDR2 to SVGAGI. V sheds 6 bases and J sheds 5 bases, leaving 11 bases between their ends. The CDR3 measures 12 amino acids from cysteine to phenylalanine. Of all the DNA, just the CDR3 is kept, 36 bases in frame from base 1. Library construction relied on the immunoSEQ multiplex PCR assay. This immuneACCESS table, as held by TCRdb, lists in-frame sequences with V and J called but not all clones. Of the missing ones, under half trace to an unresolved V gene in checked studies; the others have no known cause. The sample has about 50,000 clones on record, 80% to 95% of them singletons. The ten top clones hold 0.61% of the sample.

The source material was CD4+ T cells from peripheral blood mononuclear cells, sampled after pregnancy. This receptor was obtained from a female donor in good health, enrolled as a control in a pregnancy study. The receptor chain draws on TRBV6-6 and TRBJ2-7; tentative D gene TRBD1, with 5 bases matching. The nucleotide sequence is TGTGCCAGCAGCGAAGGGGTCGACGAGCAGTACTTC. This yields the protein CASSEGVDEQYF.